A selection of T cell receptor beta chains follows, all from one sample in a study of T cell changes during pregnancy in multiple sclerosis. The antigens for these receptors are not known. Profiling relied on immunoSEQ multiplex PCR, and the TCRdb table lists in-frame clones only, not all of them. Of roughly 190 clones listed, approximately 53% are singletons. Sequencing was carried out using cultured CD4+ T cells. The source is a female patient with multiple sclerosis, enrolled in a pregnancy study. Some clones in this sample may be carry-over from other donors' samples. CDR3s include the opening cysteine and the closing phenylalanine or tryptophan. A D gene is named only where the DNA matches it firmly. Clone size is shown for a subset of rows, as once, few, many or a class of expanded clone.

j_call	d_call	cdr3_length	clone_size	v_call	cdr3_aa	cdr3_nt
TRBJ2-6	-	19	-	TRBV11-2	CASSRWTTKQQSRANVLTF	TGTGCCAGCAGCCGATGGACAACAAAGCAACAAAGTCGGGCCAACGTCCTGACTTTC
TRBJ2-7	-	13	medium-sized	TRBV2	CASSAALGYEQYF	TGTGCCAGCAGTGCGGCCTTGGGCTACGAGCAGTACTTC
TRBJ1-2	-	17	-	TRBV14	CASSVASQSGKTYGYTF	TGTGCCAGCAGCGTGGCTTCGCAATCTGGAAAGACCTATGGCTACACCTTC
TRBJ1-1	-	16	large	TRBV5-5	CASSLSPGRTNTEAFF	TGTGCCAGCAGTTTATCACCGGGACGGACGAACACTGAAGCTTTCTTT
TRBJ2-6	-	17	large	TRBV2	CASSEGRRHSGANVLTF	TGTGCCAGCAGTGAGGGGAGACGGCACTCTGGGGCCAACGTCCTGACTTTC
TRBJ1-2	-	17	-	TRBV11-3	CASSRVIHLGKTYGYTF	TGTGCCAGCAGCAGAGTGATCCATCTCGGAAAGACCTATGGCTACACCTTC
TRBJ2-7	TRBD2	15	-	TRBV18	CASSTTSGTFYEQYF	TGTGCCAGCTCAACGACTAGCGGAACATTCTACGAGCAGTACTTC
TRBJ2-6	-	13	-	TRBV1	CTSSISRANVLTF	TGCACCAGCAGTATAAGTCGGGCCAACGTCCTGACTTTC
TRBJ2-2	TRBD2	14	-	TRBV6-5	CGTSSTANTGELFF	TGTGGGACTAGTTCAACCGCGAACACCGGGGAGCTGTTTTTT
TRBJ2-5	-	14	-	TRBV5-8	CASSQVAVEETQYF	TGTGCCAGCAGCCAAGTCGCGGTAGAAGAGACCCAGTACTTC
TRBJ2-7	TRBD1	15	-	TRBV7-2	CASSYTGTGSYEQYF	TGTGCCAGCAGTTATACGGGGACAGGCTCCTACGAGCAGTACTTC
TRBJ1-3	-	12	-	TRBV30	CAWSLRGNTIYF	TGTGCCTGGAGTCTTAGAGGAAACACCATATATTTT
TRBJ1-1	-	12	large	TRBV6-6	CASRLSPLKAFF	TGTGCCAGCAGATTATCCCCATTGAAGGCTTTCTTT
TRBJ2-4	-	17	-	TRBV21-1	CASRFEIAQQRKNIQYF	TGTGCCAGCAGATTCGAAATAGCACAGCAAAGAAAAAACATTCAGTACTTC
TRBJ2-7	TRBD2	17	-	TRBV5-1	CASSLVSGTSGRGEQYF	TGCGCCAGCAGCTTGGTGTCCGGGACTAGCGGGAGAGGGGAGCAGTACTTC
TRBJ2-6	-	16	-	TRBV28	CASSSLTQSRANVLTF	TGTGCCAGCAGTAGCTTGACACAAAGTCGGGCCAACGTCCTGACTTTC
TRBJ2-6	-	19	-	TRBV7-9	CASSVSLYHDKSRANVLTF	TGTGCCAGCAGCGTTAGCCTATACCATGACAAAAGTCGGGCCAACGTCCTGACTTTC
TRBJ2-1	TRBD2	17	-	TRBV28	CASSSAREGGSYNEQFF	TGTGCCAGCAGTTCCGCGCGGGAGGGAGGTTCCTACAATGAGCAGTTCTTC
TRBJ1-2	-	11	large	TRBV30	CAWSLSYGYTF	TGTGCCTGGAGCCTGAGCTATGGCTACACCTTC
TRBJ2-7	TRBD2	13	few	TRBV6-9	CASLTSGRGEQYF	TGTGCCAGCTTGACTAGCGGGAGAGGGGAGCAGTACTTC
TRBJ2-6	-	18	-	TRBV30	CAWHTGRYNKGRANVLTF	TGTGCCTGGCACACCGGGCGTTATAACAAAGGTCGGGCCAACGTCCTGACTTTC
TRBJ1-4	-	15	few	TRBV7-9	CASSLVSGQNEKLFF	TGTGCCAGCAGCTTAGTGTCAGGCCAAAATGAAAAACTGTTTTTT
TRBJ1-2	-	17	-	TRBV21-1	CASSHSVATERTYGYTF	TGTGCCAGCAGCCATTCAGTAGCTACAGAAAGAACCTATGGCTACACCTTC
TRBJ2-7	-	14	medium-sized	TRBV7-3	CASSLGGKVYEQYF	TGTGCCAGCAGCTTGGGGGGCAAAGTCTACGAGCAGTACTTC
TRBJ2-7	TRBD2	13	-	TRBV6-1	CASLTSGNYEQYF	TGTGCCAGCTTGACTAGCGGGAACTACGAGCAGTACTTC